Listed below are T cell receptor beta chains from one sample, sequenced in a study of cytotoxic CD8 clonotypes in ibrutinib-treated CLL. TCRdb keeps only in-frame clones here, not all; method: immunoSEQ multiplex PCR. This table has under 300,000 clones, roughly 76% appearing once. Sample: PBMCs, taken at disease progression, from a patient treated with ibrutinib. The receptors here all came from a human donor with chronic lymphocytic leukemia. The CDR3 runs from the conserved cysteine through the conserved F or W. Each record gives: J gene, V gene, D gene, clone size, CDR3 protein, CDR3 DNA. D genes are given only for firm matches. Rows may omit the clone size; those that give it use once, few, many or a size class.

TRBJ2-1	TRBV7-2	TRBD2	-	CASSFGEAGAGNEQFF	TGTGCCAGCAGCTTCGGGGAAGCGGGAGCAGGCAATGAGCAGTTCTTC
TRBJ2-2	TRBV7-3	-	-	CASSLMRAGTGELFF	TGTGCCAGCAGCTTAATGAGGGCGGGCACCGGGGAGCTGTTTTTT
TRBJ2-5	TRBV6-1	TRBD2	once	CASSEVSGGAVGRTQYF	TGTGCCAGCAGTGAAGTTAGCGGGGGGGCCGTAGGACGGACCCAGTACTTC
TRBJ1-5	TRBV5-1	-	-	CASRGGAGQPQHF	TGCGCCAGCAGAGGGGGGGCTGGCCAGCCCCAGCATTTT
TRBJ2-7	TRBV20-1	-	once	CSAGVSYEQYF	TGCAGTGCCGGAGTCTCCTACGAGCAGTACTTC
TRBJ1-2	TRBV10-3	-	-	CAISESVSGGGYTF	TGTGCCATCAGTGAGTCCGTGTCCGGTGGGGGCTACACCTTC
TRBJ2-7	TRBV6-4	TRBD1	-	CASSATGGYEQYF	TGTGCCAGCAGCGCGACAGGGGGCTACGAGCAGTACTTC
TRBJ2-7	TRBV7-9	-	-	CASSLGHILMSSYEQYF	TGTGCCAGCAGCTTAGGCCATATACTCATGAGCTCCTACGAGCAGTACTTC
TRBJ2-7	TRBV18	TRBD2	-	CASSPRAGLAGIQSYEQYF	TGTGCCAGCTCCCCCCGTGCGGGACTAGCGGGGATTCAGTCCTACGAGCAGTACTTC
TRBJ2-2	TRBV7-3	TRBD2	-	CASSFVAGGTGELFF	TGTGCCAGCAGCTTTGTAGCGGGAGGTACCGGGGAGCTGTTTTTT
TRBJ2-6	TRBV27	-	-	CASSLARIDSGANVLTF	TGTGCCAGCAGTCTGGCCCGGATTGACTCTGGGGCCAACGTCCTGACTTTC
TRBJ2-5	TRBV18	-	-	CASSGYRDNLETQYF	TGTGCCAGCTCCGGATACCGGGACAACCTAGAGACCCAGTACTTC
TRBJ2-1	TRBV4-1	TRBD1	-	CASSQGPGQGYNEQFF	TGCGCCAGCAGCCAAGGGCCGGGACAGGGCTACAATGAGCAGTTCTTC
TRBJ2-5	TRBV18	-	-	CASSSKGKTQYF	TGTGCCAGCTCTAGTAAGGGAAAGACCCAGTACTTC
TRBJ2-1	TRBV19	-	once	CASSMVGGSSNEQFF	TGTGCCAGTAGTATGGTTGGGGGCTCGAGCAATGAGCAGTTCTTC